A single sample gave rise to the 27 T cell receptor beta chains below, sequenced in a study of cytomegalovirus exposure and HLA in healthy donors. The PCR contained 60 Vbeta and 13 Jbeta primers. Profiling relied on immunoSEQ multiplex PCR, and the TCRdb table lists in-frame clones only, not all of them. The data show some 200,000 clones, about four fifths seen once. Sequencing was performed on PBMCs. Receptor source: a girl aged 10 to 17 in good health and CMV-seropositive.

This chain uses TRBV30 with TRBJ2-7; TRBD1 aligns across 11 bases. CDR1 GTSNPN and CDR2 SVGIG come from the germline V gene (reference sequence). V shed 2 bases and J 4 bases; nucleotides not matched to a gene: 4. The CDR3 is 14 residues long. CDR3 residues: CAWSLDRGLYEQYF. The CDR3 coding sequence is TGTGCCTGGAGTTTGGACAGGGGGCTTTACGAGCAGTACTTC.

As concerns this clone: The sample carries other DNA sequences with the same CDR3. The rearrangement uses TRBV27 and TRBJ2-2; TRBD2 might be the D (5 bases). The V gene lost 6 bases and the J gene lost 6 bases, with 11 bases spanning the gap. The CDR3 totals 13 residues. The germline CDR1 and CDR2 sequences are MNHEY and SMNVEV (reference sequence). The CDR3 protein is CASSSGGAGELFF. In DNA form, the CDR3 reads TGTGCCAGCAGCTCAGGAGGCGCCGGGGAGCTGTTTTTT.

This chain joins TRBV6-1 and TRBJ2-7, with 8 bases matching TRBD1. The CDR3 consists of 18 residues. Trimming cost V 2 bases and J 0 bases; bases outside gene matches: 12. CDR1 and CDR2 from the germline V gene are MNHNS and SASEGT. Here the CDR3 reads CASSELPGRQGFSYEQYF. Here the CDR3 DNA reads TGTGCCAGCAGTGAACTCCCCGGGAGACAGGGGTTCTCCTACGAGCAGTACTTC.

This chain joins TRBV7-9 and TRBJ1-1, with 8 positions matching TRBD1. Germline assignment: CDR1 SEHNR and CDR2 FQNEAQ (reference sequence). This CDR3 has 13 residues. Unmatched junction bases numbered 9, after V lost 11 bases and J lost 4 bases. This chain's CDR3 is CAVADRGVTEAFF. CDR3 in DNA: TGTGCCGTTGCCGACAGGGGAGTCACTGAAGCTTTCTTT. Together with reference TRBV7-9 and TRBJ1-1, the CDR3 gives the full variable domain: DTGVSQNPRHKITKRGQNVTFRCDPISEHNRLYWYRQTLGQGPEFLTYFQNEAQLEKSRLLSDRFSAERPKGSFSTLEIQRTEQGDSAMYLCAVADRGVTEAFFGQGTRLTVV.

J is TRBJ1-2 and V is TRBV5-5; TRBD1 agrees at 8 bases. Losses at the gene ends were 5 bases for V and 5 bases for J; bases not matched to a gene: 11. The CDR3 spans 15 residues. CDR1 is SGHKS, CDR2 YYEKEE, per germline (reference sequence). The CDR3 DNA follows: TGTGCCAGCAGTCCTCAGGGGGCGCGGGAGTATGGCTACACCTTC. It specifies CASSPQGAREYGYTF.

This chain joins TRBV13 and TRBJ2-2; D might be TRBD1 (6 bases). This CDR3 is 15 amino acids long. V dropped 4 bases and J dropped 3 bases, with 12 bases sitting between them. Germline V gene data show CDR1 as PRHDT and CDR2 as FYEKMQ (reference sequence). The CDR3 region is CASSWTVGDTGELFF. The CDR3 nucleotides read TGTGCCAGCAGCTGGACAGTGGGGGACACCGGGGAGCTGTTTTTT.

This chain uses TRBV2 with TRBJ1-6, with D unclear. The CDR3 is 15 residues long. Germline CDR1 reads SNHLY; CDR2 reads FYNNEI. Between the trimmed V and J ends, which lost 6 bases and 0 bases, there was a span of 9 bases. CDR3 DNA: TGTGCCAGCAGAGCGAAGAGCTCCTATAATTCACCCCTCCACTTT. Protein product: CASRAKSSYNSPLHF.

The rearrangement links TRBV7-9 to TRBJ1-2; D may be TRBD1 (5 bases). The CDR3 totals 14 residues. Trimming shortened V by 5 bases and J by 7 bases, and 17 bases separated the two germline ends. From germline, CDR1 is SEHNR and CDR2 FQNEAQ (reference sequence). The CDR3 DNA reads TGTGCCAGCAGCCCGACGTCTACAGGAAGTGGCTACACCTTC. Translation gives CASSPTSTGSGYTF.

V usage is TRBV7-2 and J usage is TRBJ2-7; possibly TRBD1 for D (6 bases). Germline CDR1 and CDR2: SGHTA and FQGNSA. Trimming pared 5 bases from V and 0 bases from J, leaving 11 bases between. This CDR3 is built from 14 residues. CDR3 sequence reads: CASSPWTASYEQYF. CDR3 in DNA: TGTGCCAGCAGCCCCTGGACAGCCTCCTACGAGCAGTACTTC.

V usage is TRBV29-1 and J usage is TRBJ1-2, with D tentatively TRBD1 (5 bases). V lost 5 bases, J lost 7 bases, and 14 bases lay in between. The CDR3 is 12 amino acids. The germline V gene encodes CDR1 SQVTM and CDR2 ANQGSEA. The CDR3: CSVLGVAGGYTF. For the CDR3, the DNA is TGCAGCGTTCTAGGGGTGGCCGGTGGCTACACCTTC.

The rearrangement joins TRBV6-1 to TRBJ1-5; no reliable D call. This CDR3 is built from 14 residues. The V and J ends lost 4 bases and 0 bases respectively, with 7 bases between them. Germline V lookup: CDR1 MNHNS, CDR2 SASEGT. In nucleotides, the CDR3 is TGTGCCAGCAGTGCTACGTATAGCAATCAGCCCCAGCATTTT. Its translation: CASSATYSNQPQHF.

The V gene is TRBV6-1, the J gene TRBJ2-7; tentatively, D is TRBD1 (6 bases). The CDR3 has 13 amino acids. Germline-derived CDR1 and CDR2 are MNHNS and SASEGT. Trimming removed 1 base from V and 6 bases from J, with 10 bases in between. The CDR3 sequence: CASSEGGHGEQYF. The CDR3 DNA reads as TGTGCCAGCAGTGAAGGGGGGCACGGCGAGCAGTACTTC.

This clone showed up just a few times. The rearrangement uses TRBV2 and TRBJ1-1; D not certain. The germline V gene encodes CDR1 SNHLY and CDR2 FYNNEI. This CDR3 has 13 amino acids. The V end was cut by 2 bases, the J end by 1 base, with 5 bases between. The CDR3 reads CASSEQSNTEAFF. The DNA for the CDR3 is TGTGCCAGCAGTGAACAGTCGAACACTGAAGCTTTCTTT.

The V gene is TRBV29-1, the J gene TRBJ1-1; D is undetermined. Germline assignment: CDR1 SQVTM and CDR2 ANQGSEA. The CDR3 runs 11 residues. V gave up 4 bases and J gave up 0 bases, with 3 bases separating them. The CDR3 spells CSVGLNTEAFF. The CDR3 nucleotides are TGCAGCGTTGGGCTGAACACTGAAGCTTTCTTT.

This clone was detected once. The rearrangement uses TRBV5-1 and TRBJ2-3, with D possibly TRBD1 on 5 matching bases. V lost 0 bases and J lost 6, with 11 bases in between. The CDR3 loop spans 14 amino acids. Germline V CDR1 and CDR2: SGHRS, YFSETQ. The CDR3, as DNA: TGCGCCAGCAGCTTGGAGGGGCCGGAGGATACGCAGTATTTT. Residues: CASSLEGPEDTQYF.

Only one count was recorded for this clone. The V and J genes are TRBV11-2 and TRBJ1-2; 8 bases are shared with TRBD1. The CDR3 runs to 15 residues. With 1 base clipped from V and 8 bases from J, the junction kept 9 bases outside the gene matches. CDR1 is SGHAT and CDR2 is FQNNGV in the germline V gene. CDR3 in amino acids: CASSLGVAGGNGYTF. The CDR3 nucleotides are TGTGCCAGCAGCTTAGGAGTTGCAGGGGGCAACGGCTACACCTTC.

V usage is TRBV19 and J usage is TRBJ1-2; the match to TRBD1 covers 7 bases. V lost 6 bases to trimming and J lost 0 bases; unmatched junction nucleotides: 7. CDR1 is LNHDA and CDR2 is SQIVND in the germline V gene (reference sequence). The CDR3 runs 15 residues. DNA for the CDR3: TGTGCCAGTAGAAGATTGGGACAGCCTAACTATGGCTACACCTTC. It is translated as CASRRLGQPNYGYTF.

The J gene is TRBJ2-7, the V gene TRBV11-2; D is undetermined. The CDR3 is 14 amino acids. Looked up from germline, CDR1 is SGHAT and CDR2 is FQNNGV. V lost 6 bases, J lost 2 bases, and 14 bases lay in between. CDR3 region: CASRPRRSPYEQYF. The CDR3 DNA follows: TGTGCCAGCAGACCACGGCGGAGTCCCTACGAGCAGTACTTC.

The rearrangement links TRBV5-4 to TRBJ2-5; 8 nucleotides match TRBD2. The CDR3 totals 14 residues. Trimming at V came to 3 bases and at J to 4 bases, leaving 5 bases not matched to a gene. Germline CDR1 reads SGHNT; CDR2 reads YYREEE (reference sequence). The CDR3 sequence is CASSSGGRLETQYF. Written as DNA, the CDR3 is TGTGCCAGCAGCTCGGGGGGGCGGTTAGAGACCCAGTACTTC.

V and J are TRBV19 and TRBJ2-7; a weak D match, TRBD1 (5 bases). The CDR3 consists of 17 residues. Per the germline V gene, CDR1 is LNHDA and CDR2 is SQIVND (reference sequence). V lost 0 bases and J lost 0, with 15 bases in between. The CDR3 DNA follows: TGTGCCAGTAGTATAGAGCGCAGGGCGAACCCCTCCTACGAGCAGTACTTC. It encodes CASSIERRANPSYEQYF.

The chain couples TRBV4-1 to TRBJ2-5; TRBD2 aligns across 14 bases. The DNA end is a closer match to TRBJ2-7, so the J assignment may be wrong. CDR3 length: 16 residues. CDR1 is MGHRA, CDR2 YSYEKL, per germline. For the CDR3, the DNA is TGCGCCAGCAGCCAAGGGACTAGCGGGGGGACCTACGAGCAGTACTTC. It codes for CASSQGTSGGTYEQYF.

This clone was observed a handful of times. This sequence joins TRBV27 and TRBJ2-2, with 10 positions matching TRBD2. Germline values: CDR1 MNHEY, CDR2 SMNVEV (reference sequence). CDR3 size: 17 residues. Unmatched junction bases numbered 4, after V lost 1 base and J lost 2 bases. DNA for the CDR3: TGTGCCAGCAGTTTATACGGACTAGCGGACAACACCGGGGAGCTGTTTTTT. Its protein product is CASSLYGLADNTGELFF.

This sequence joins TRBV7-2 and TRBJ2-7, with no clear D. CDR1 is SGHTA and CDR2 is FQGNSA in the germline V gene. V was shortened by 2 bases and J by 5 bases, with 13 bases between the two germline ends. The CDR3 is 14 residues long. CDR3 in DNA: TGTGCCAGCAGCTTAAACCCCTCCCCTAACGAGCAGTACTTC. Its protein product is CASSLNPSPNEQYF.

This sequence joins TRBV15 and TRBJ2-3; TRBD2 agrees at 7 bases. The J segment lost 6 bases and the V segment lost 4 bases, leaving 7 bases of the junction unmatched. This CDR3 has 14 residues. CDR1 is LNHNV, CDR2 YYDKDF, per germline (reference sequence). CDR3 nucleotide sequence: TGTGCCACCAGCACGGGGGGTGCCGCCGATACGCAGTATTTT. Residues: CATSTGGAADTQYF.

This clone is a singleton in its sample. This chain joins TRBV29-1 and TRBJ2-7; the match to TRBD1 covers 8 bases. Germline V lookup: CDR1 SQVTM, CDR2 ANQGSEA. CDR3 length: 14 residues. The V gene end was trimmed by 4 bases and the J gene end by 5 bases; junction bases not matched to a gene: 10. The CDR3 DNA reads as TGCAGCGTTGGCCCGATGGACAGGGACCACGAGCAGTACTTC. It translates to CSVGPMDRDHEQYF.

CDR3 DNA: TGCGCCAGCAGCCACGCGGCGAGCTCCTACAATGAGCAGTTCTTC. The encoded protein is CASSHAASSYNEQFF. The V gene is TRBV4-1, the J gene TRBJ2-1; D not certain. The CDR3 length is 15 residues. Germline CDR1 reads MGHRA; CDR2 reads YSYEKL. V was clipped by 3 bases and J by 0 bases, with 9 bases between them.

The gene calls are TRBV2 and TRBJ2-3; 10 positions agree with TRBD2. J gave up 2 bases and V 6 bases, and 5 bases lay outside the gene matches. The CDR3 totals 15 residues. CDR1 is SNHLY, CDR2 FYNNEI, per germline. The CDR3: CASRFGTSDTDTQYF. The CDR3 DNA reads TGTGCCAGCAGGTTTGGGACTAGCGACACAGATACGCAGTATTTT.